Below are 4 T cell receptor beta chains sequenced from a single sample in a study of CDR3 diversity in severe acne. One entry per CDR3 protein, called by TCRdb with MiXCR from the PCR reads. The profile shows tens of thousands of distinct CDR3 sequences, under 65% of them singletons. The sample comprised blood. These receptors all stem from a male donor in good health, without acne.

The chain recombines TRBV15 with TRBJ2-5; maybe TRBD2 (5 bases). V was cut by 2 bases and J by 1 base, with 11 bases left in between. The germline gives CDR1 LNHNV, CDR2 YYDKDF (reference sequence). CDR3 size: 15 residues. The CDR3 nucleotides are TGTGCCACCAGCAGATCCTCAGGACTCCAAGAGACCCAGTACTTC. Translated: CATSRSSGLQETQYF.

Concerning this clonotype itself: A read error is likely, as this CDR3 ends without the conserved phenylalanine or tryptophan. No DNA is shown, since the ends of the CDR3 on it are uncertain; the CDR3 is the one TCRdb lists. The V and J genes are TRBV6-4 and TRBJ2-7; no check of the table's D call, TRBD2, against the DNA was made. The CDR3 numbers 12 amino acids, ends counted. The germline V gene has CDR1 MRHNA and CDR2 SNTAGT. The CDR3 sequence: CASSGTGLAGDT.

The chain joins TRBV19 to TRBJ2-7, with TRBD1 as a possible D gene (5 bases). V was clipped by 4 bases and J by 2 bases, with 9 bases between them. In germline, CDR1 is LNHDA, CDR2 SQIVND (reference sequence). This CDR3 has 13 residues. The CDR3 region has the DNA TGTGCCAGTAGTAGGGGCGATACCTACGAGCAGTACTTC. Encoded protein: CASSRGDTYEQYF.

The chain carries TRBV7-3 and TRBJ1-5; D ambiguous. Germline values: CDR1 SGHTA, CDR2 FQGTGA. V was trimmed by 2 bases and J by 2 bases, leaving 13 bases between them. This CDR3 comprises 16 residues. CDR3 in amino acids: CASSLGSGEGNQPQHF. CDR3 nucleotide sequence: TGTGCCAGCAGCTTAGGTAGCGGGGAGGGCAATCAGCCCCAGCATTTT.